This is a list of T cell receptor beta chains from one sample in a study of post-analysis software for immune sequencing data. TCRdb fed the PCR reads into MiXCR, producing one record per CDR3 protein. The sample shows roughly 800,000 distinct CDR3 sequences, about 53% of them seen only once. Sample: blood. The receptors derive from a girl aged 10 to 17 with multiple sclerosis. Both conserved end residues are part of each CDR3. D genes are given only for firm matches. Some rows have no size entry. The others give once, few or many, or a class for an expanded clone.

V gene,J gene,D gene,clone size,CDR3 DNA,CDR3 protein
TRBV4-2,TRBJ2-6,TRBD1,NA,TGTGCCAGCAGCCACCCGGGACAGCCGAGCTCTGGGGCCAACGTCCTGACTTTC,CASSHPGQPSSGANVLTF
TRBV5-1,TRBJ2-6,NA,few,TGCGCCAGCAGCAATTCTCCCGGCTTCAACTCTGGGGCCAACGTCCTGACTTTC,CASSNSPGFNSGANVLTF
TRBV12-3/TRBV12-4,TRBJ2-5,TRBD1,NA,TGTGCCAGCAGTGGGACAGGGGTCCCGGAGACCCAGTACTTC,CASSGTGVPETQYF
TRBV20-1,TRBJ2-5,NA,few,TGCAGTGCGACCCGGGACGGATGGGGGACCCAGTACTTC,CSATRDGWGTQYF
TRBV5-1,TRBJ1-2,NA,NA,TGCGCCAGCAGCTTGTCAGGTCTGGATGGCTACACCTTC,CASSLSGLDGYTF
TRBV7-2,TRBJ2-1,NA,NA,TGTGCCAGCAGCTCAGGGGTCCAGGGGAGTGAGCAGTTCTTC,CASSSGVQGSEQFF
TRBV6-5,TRBJ2-1,TRBD1,few,TGTGCCAGCAGACCGGGACAGGGGAGATACAATGAGCAGTTCTTC,CASRPGQGRYNEQFF
TRBV25-1,TRBJ2-7,TRBD1,few,TGTGCCAGCAGTGTGGGGACAGGAATCAAGCAGTACTTC,CASSVGTGIKQYF
TRBV10-3,TRBJ2-7,NA,NA,TGTGCCATCAGCGGAGGGGGGACATGGGAGACCGAGCAGTACTTC,CAISGGGTWETEQYF
TRBV2,TRBJ2-7,NA,NA,TGTGCCAGCAGTGTGGAGGGGACGGGCTCCTACGAGCAGTACTTC,CASSVEGTGSYEQYF
TRBV12-5,TRBJ1-2,TRBD1,few,TGTGCTAGTACCCCCAGGGGGCTGAGCTATGGCTACACCTTC,CASTPRGLSYGYTF
TRBV21-1,TRBJ2-3,NA,once,TGTGCCAGCAGCAAAGGAGGGGACAGGCGATTCCGCACAGATACGCAGTATTTT,CASSKGGDRRFRTDTQYF
TRBV7-2,TRBJ1-2,TRBD1,once,TGTGCCAGCAGCTTAGTGGGACAGGGGGCAGACTATGGCTACACCTTC,CASSLVGQGADYGYTF
TRBV5-1,TRBJ2-3,TRBD1,few,TGCGCCAGCAGCTTGGGGGACAGGGGCCCAGATACGCAGTATTTT,CASSLGDRGPDTQYF
TRBV7-6,TRBJ1-1,NA,NA,TGTGCCAGCAGCTTGGAGAGCCTCTTGAACACTGAAGCTTTCTTT,CASSLESLLNTEAFF